Reported below is one TCR beta chain. The antigen remains undetermined. This sample was included in a study of cytomegalovirus exposure and HLA in healthy donors. About the research overall: Within the Caucasian-associated ancestry cluster were under 85% of the approximately 400 genotyped donors. Study findings and constraints: An analysis done earlier found most TCR beta V segments productive about 87% or about 30% of the time. The authors later linked a missense DCLRE1C variant to TCR beta V- and J-gene trimming. The likely explanation for a cluster of highly shared sequence variants was sequencing artifact.

PCR amplification relied on 60 Vbeta primers (plus 13 Jbeta primers). The data were produced by immunoSEQ multiplex PCR, yet TCRdb's version contains in-frame clones alone and is incomplete. Of 90,000 to 140,000 clones in the sample, around four fifths are singletons; the top ten hold about 9.1%. Trimming took 5 bases from V and 7 from J; bases not matched to a gene: 15. The CDR3 is 17 residues long. CDR1 and CDR2 (germline): SSHAT, FNYEAQ (reference sequence). Specimen: PBMCs. This receptor was obtained from a middle-aged woman in good health and CMV-seropositive. J is TRBJ2-1 and V is TRBV7-7; 9 positions match TRBD2. CDR3 residues: CASSAIGGGRAGNEQFF. In nucleotides, the CDR3 is TGTGCCAGCAGCGCGATCGGGGGCGGGAGGGCCGGGAATGAGCAGTTCTTC.